This TCR beta chain was found in a study of response to subunit inactivated influenza vaccine (dated by TCRdb to the late 2010s). Looking at the study overall: To follow how T cells responded to a trivalent subunit inactivated influenza vaccine, the researchers relied on deep quantitative profiling of the T cell receptor repertoire.

Receptor amplification or capture employed RT-PCR. The reads were generated on an Illumina HiSeq 2500. Through fastp at Q25 and MiXCR, TCRdb rebuilt clones from the public reads, retaining in-frame beta chains. Every CDR3 protein is listed once, alongside the most common genes and DNA of its rows. This sample lists around 750,000 distinct CDR3 sequences; 21% were detected once. Roughly 10% of the sample is in the top ten clones. This clonotype appeared a few times. Its cognate antigen has yet to be identified. Base-call qualities are not available, and no considerably larger clone is one nucleotide away. Results and caveats for the whole study, not just this receptor: According to the authors, only a limited number of new T cells may be recruited by each seasonal influenza vaccination.

This clonotype was obtained from a man in his fifties or sixties who received an inactivated influenza vaccine. Donor details come from another sample of the same person, matched by shared clones. This specimen was PBMCs from blood, taken 4 to 6 days after vaccination.

Read as DNA, the sequence is TGTGCCAGCAGTTCCGGCCCCGTACGGGACGTCCAGTTCTTC. Translated, it reads CASSSGPVRDVQFF. This receptor chain uses TRBV28 and TRBJ2-1, with the D call perhaps TRBD1 or TRBD2, each one matching 5 bases. V loses 4 bases, J loses 13 bases, and the germline ends lie 20 bases apart. CDR1 and CDR2, per the germline V gene, are MDHEN and SYDVKM. There are 14 amino acids in the CDR3, from cysteine to phenylalanine inclusive. Left in the record is the CDR3 DNA by itself, 42 bases read in frame from the first base.